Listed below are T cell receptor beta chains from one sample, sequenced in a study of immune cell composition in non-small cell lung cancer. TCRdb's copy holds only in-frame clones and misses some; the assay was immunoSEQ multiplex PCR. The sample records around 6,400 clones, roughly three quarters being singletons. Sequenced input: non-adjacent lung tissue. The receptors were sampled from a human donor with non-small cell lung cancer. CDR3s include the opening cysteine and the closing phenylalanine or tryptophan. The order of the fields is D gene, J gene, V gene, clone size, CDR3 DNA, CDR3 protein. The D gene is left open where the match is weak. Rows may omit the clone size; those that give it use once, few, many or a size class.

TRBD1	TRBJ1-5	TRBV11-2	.	TGTGCCAGCAGCCTAAAAATGGACAGGATAGAAAATTCGAATCAGCCCCAGCATTTT	CASSLKMDRIENSNQPQHF
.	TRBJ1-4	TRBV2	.	TGTGCCAGCAGTTCACCAGGGATAGTGGGTGAAAAACTGTTTTTT	CASSSPGIVGEKLFF
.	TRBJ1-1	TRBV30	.	TGTGCCTGGATAAAGTGGGCATTGAACACTGAAGCTTTCTTT	CAWIKWALNTEAFF
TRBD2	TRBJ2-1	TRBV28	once	TGTGCCAGCATTTCGGGGCTAGCGGGACGCAATGAGCAGTTCTTC	CASISGLAGRNEQFF
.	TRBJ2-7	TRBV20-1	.	TGCAGTGCTAGACAGGGTCGAGAGCAGTACTTC	CSARQGREQYF
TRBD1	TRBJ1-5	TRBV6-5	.	TGTGCCAGCCGACCGGACAGGGGAAGAAATCAGCCCCAGCATTTT	CASRPDRGRNQPQHF
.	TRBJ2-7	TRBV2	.	TGTGCCAGCAGTGAAGTGGGAGGCAACTCCTACGAGCAGTACTTC	CASSEVGGNSYEQYF
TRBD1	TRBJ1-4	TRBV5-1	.	TGCGCCAGCAGGAGGGGGACAGGGGATGAAAAACTGTTTTTT	CASRRGTGDEKLFF
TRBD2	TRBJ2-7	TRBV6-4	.	TGTGCCAGCAGTGACCTCCGGGACTACCTTTCCGAGCAGTACTTC	CASSDLRDYLSEQYF
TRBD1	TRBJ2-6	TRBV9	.	TGTGCCAGCAGCTTTAGCGGGACAGGGGGCTCTGGGGCCAACGTCCTGACTTTC	CASSFSGTGGSGANVLTF
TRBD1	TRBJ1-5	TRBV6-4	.	TGTGCCAGCAGTCCCTTGGGATGGGACAGAATTAGCAATCAGCCCCAGCATTTT	CASSPLGWDRISNQPQHF
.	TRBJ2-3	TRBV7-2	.	TGTGCCAGCAGCTTAACCCCGACAGTTGATACGCAGTATTTT	CASSLTPTVDTQYF
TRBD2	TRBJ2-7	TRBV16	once	TGTGCCAGCAGCCCCGGGGGGACGGAGACCTACGAGCAGTACTTC	CASSPGGTETYEQYF
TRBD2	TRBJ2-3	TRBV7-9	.	TGTGCCAGCAGCAGCCAAAGCGGGGGGGCTGGAGATACGCAGTATTTT	CASSSQSGGAGDTQYF
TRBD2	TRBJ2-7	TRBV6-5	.	TGTGCCAGCAGCCCTAGCGGGGGAATATCCTACGAGCAGTACTTC	CASSPSGGISYEQYF
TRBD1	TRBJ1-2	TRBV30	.	TGTGCCTGGAGTGTACAGGGGGCGAACTATGGCTACACCTTC	CAWSVQGANYGYTF
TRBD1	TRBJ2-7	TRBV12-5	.	TGTGCTAGTGGTTTGGTACCCTCCGGACAGGGGGTAGCCTACGAGCAGTACTTC	CASGLVPSGQGVAYEQYF
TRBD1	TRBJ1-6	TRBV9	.	TGTGCCAGCAGCGAGGGACAGTCGGGGTCACCCCTCCACTTT	CASSEGQSGSPLHF
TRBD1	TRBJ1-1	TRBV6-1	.	TGTGCCAGCAGAAGGGGACAGATAAACACTGAAGCTTTCTTT	CASRRGQINTEAFF
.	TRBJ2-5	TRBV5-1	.	TGCGCCAGCAGCCCCGGGTTACTCAACCAAGAGACCCAGTACTTC	CASSPGLLNQETQYF
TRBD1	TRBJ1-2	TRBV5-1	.	TGCGCCAGCGCTGGGACAGGGGGGCACTATGGCTACACCTTC	CASAGTGGHYGYTF
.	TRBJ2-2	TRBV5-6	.	TGTGCCAGCAGCTTGGTCGCAGGGTGGACCGGGGAGCTGTTTTTT	CASSLVAGWTGELFF
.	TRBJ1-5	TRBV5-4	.	TGTGCCAGCAGCCCACAGGGTTCTAATCAGCCCCAGCATTTT	CASSPQGSNQPQHF
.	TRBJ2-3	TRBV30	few	TGTGCCTGGAGTGTACGACTTGCAGATACGCAGTATTTT	CAWSVRLADTQYF
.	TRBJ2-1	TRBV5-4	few	TGTGCCAGCAGCGACAAGGGGTTCTACAATGAGCAGTTCTTC	CASSDKGFYNEQFF
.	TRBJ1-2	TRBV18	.	TGTGCCAGCTCACCACCGGGCAGGGCGATAGATGGCTACACCTTC	CASSPPGRAIDGYTF
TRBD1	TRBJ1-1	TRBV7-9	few	TGTGCCAGCAGCCAACGACCGGGACAGATGAACACTGAAGCTTTCTTT	CASSQRPGQMNTEAFF
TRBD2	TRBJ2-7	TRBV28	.	TGTGCCAGCAGTTTTTCCCCGGGACTAAGGAAGTACGAGCAGTACTTC	CASSFSPGLRKYEQYF
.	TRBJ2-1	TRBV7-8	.	TGTGCCAGCAGCAGGGGCAGGCGCTCCTACAATGAGCAGTTCTTC	CASSRGRRSYNEQFF
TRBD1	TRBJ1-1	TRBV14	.	TGTGCCAGCAGCCAGCGGACAGGGAGGAACACTGAAGCTTTCTTT	CASSQRTGRNTEAFF
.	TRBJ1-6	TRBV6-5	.	TGTGCCAGCAGTTGGGGACAATATAATTCACCCCTCCACTTT	CASSWGQYNSPLHF
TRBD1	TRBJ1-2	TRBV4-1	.	TGCGCCAGCAGCTCCGGGACAGATAACTATGGCTACACCTTC	CASSSGTDNYGYTF
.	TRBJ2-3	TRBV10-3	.	TGTGCCATCAGTGATCCGACTAACACAGATACGCAGTATTTT	CAISDPTNTDTQYF
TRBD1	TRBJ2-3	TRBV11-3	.	TGTGCCAGCAGCAAGAGGGACAGCCCAGATACGCAGTATTTT	CASSKRDSPDTQYF
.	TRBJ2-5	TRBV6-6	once	TGTGCCAGCAGCCTCAGGGGTTTGGAGACCCAGTACTTC	CASSLRGLETQYF
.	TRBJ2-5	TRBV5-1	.	TGCGCCAGCAGCTTGGCCGGACGGGGAGAGACCCAGTACTTC	CASSLAGRGETQYF
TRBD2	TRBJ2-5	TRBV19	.	TGTGCCAGTAGGGAGACTAGCGGGGGGGCCCAGGAAGAGACCCAGTACTTC	CASRETSGGAQEETQYF
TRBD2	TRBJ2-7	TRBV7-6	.	TGTGCCAGCAGGCGGTTAGCGGGAGACGGTTACGAGCAGTACTTC	CASRRLAGDGYEQYF
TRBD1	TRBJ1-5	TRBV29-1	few	TGCAGCGTTGGGGACAGCCTAATCAGCCCCCAGCATTTT	CSVGDSLISPQHF
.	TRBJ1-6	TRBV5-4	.	TGTGCCAGCAGCTTCGGACAGTATAATTCACCCCTCCACTTT	CASSFGQYNSPLHF
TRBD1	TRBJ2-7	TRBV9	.	TGTGCCAGCAGCGTAGCCGGGACAGGGGGCGTCGAGCAGTACTTC	CASSVAGTGGVEQYF
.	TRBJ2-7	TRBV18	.	TGTGCCAGCTCACCTCGGAGTAGTGGGTCCTACGAGCAGTACTTC	CASSPRSSGSYEQYF
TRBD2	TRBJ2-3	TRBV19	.	TGCGCCAGTAGTCTGGGACTAGCGGATGCAGATACGCAGTATTTT	CASSLGLADADTQYF
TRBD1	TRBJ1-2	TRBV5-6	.	TGTGCCAGCAGCATAGACAGGGGTGGTTATGGCTACACCTTC	CASSIDRGGYGYTF
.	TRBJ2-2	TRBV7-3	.	TGTGCCAGCAGCTTAGGCGGGACCACGAACACCGGGGAGCTGTTTTTT	CASSLGGTTNTGELFF
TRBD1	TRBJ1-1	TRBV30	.	TGTGCCTGGGGGACAGGGACGAACACTGAAGCTTTCTTT	CAWGTGTNTEAFF
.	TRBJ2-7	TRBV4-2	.	TGTGCCAGCAGCCAAGAGATGCGGGATACGTCCTACGAGCAGTACTTC	CASSQEMRDTSYEQYF
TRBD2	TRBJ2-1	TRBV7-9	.	TGTGCCAGCAGCCCCTGGAGCGGGAGGGGGGATGAGCAGTTCTTC	CASSPWSGRGDEQFF
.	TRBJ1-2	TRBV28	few	TGTGCCAGCAGCACGGACACCTTATATGGCTACACCTTC	CASSTDTLYGYTF
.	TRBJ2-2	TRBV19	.	TGTGCCAGTAGTGAAACAGGGCGCACCGGGGAGCTGTTTTTT	CASSETGRTGELFF
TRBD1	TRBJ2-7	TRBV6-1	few	TGTGCCAGCGACACAGGGGGCTCAGTTAGCGAGCAGTACTTC	CASDTGGSVSEQYF
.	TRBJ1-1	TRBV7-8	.	TGTGCCAGCAGCTTACTTGGACCGGGAAACACTGAAGCTTTCTTT	CASSLLGPGNTEAFF
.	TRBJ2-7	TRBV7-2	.	TGTGCCAGCAGCCTGTTTAGCGAAACCTACGAGCAGTACTTC	CASSLFSETYEQYF